What follows describes a single T cell receptor (beta chain). The sample originates from a study of OX40 agonist ivuxolimab in advanced cancers. Study overall: Enrollees could have had prior anti-PD-1, anti-PD-L1 or anti-CTLA-4 therapy, which over 35% had received.

Here immunoSEQ multiplex PCR was the method, and the copy in TCRdb shows in-frame clones only, minus some. The profile shows 90,000 to 150,000 clones, roughly nine tenths of them singletons. Between the trimmed V and J ends, which lost 5 bases and 9 bases, there was a span of 11 bases. The CDR3 is made up of 12 amino acids. Per germline, CDR1 SEHNR and CDR2 FQNEAQ (reference sequence). Specimen: CD4+ or CD8+ T cells sorted from blood, collected in a trial of the OX40 agonist ivuxolimab. This TCR was sampled from an adult with an advanced solid tumor such as melanoma, head and neck, liver or kidney cancer. The V gene is TRBV7-9, the J gene TRBJ2-1; no clear D. The CDR3, as DNA: TGTGCCAGCAGCCCACCGATTGGTGAGCAGTTCTTC. Translation gives CASSPPIGEQFF.